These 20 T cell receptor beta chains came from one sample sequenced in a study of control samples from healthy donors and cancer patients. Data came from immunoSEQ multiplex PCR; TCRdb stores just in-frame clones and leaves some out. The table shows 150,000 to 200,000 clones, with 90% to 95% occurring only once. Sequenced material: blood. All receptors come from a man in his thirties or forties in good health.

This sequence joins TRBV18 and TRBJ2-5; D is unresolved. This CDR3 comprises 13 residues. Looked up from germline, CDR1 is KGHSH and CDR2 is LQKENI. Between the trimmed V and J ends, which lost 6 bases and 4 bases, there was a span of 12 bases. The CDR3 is CASSQWERETQYF. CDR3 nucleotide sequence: TGTGCCAGCTCGCAGTGGGAACGAGAGACCCAGTACTTC.

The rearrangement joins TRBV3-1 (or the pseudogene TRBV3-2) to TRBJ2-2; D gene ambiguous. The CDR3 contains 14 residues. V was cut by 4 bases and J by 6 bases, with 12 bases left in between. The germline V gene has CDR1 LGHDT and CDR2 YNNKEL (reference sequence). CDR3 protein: CASSRPSVAGELFF. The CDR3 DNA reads TGTGCCAGCAGCCGCCCCTCTGTGGCCGGGGAGCTGTTTTTT.

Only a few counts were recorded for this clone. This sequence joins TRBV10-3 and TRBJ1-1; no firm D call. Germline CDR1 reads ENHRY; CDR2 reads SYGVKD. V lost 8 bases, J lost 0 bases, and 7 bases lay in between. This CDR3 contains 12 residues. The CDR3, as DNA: TGTGCCATCCGTGGGGTGAACACTGAAGCTTTCTTT. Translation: CAIRGVNTEAFF.

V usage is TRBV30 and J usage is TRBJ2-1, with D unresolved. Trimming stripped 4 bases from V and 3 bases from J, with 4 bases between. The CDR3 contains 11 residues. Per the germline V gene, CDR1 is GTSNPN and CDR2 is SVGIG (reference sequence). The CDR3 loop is CAWKDYNEQFF. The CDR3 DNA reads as TGTGCCTGGAAGGACTACAATGAGCAGTTCTTC. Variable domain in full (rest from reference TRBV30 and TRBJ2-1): SQTIHQWPATLVQPVGSPLSLECTVEGTSNPNLYWYRQAAGRGLQLLFYSVGIGQISSEVPQNLSASRPQDRQFILSSKKLLLSDSGFYLCAWKDYNEQFFGPGTRLTVL.

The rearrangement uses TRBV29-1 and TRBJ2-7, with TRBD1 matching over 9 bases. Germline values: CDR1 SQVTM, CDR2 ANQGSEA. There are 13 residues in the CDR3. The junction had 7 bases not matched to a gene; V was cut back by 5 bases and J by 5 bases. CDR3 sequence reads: CSVKPGQGHEQYF. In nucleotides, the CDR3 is TGCAGCGTTAAACCGGGACAGGGACACGAGCAGTACTTC.

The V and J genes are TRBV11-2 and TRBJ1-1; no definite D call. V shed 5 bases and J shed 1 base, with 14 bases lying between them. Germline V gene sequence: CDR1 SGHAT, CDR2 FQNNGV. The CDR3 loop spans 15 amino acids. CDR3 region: CASSEGRSKNTEAFF. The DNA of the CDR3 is TGTGCCAGCAGCGAAGGACGGTCGAAGAACACTGAAGCTTTCTTT.

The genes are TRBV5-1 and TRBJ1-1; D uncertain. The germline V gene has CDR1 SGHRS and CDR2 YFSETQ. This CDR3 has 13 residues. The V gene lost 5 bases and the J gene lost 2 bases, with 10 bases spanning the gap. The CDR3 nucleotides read TGCGCCAGCAGGTCGGAGAGTAACACTGAAGCTTTCTTT. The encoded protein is CASRSESNTEAFF.

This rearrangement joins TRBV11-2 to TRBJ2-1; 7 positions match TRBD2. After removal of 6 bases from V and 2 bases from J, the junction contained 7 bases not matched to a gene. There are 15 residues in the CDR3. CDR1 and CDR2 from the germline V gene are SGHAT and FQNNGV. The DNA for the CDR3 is TGTGCCAGCAGGAGCGGGGAACTTACCTACAATGAGCAGTTCTTC. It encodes CASRSGELTYNEQFF.

The CDR3 protein is CASSVRRGSGEQYF. CDR3 nucleotides: TGTGCCAGCAGTGTGAGGCGGGGATCGGGCGAGCAGTACTTC. V is TRBV27 and J is TRBJ2-7; D is perhaps TRBD2 (6 bases). V lost 5 bases to trimming and J lost 6 bases, with 17 bases between them. Germline CDR1 is MNHEY and CDR2 is SMNVEV (reference sequence). The CDR3 totals 14 residues.

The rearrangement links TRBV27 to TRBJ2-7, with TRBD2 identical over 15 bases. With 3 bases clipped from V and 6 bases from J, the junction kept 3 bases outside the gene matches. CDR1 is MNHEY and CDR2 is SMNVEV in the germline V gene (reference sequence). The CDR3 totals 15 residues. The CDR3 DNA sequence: TGTGCCAGCAGTTTGGGACTAGCGGGGGGCGGCGAGCAGTACTTC. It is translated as CASSLGLAGGGEQYF.

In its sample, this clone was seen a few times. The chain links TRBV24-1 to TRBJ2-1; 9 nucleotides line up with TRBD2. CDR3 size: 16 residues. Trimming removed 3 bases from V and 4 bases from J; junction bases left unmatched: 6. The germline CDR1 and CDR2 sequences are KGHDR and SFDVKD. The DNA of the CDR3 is TGTGCCACCAGTGATATTAGCGGGAGAGAATACAATGAGCAGTTCTTC. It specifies CATSDISGREYNEQFF.

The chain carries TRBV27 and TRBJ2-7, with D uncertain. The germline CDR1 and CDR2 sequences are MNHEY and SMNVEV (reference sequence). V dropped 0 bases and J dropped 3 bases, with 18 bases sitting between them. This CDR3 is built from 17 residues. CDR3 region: CASSLSTPAGSNYEQYF. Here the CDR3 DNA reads TGTGCCAGCAGTTTATCCACCCCGGCCGGGTCCAACTACGAGCAGTACTTC.

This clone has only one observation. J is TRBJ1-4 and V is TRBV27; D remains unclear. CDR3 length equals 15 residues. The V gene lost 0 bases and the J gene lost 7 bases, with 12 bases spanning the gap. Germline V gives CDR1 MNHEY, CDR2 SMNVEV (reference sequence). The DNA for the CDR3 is TGTGCCAGCAGTTTATCTCGGATCTTGGGTGAAAAACTGTTTTTT. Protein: CASSLSRILGEKLFF.

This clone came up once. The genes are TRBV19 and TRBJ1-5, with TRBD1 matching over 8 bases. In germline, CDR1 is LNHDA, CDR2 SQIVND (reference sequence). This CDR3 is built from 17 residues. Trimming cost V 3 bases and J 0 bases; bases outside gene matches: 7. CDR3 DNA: TGTGCCAGTAGTATTAAGACAGGGGCCTATAGCAATCAGCCCCAGCATTTT. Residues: CASSIKTGAYSNQPQHF. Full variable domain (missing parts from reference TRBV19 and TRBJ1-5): DGGITQSPKYLFRKEGQNVTLSCEQNLNHDAMYWYRQDPGQGLRLIYYSQIVNDFQKGDIAEGYSVSREKKESFPLTVTSAQKNPTAFYLCASSIKTGAYSNQPQHFGDGTRLSIL.

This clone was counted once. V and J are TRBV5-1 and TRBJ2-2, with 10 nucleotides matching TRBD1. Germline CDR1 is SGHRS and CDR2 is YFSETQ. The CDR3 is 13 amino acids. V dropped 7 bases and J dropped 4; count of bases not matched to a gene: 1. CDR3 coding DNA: TGCGCCAGCGGGGACAGGGGCACCGGGGAGCTGTTTTTT. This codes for CASGDRGTGELFF.

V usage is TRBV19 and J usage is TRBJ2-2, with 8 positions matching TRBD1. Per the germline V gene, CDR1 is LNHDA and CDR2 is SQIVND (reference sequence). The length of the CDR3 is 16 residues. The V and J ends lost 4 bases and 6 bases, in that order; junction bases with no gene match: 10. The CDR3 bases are TGTGCCAGTAGTAACTTAGGACAGGGACGGGCCGGGGAGCTGTTTTTT. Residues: CASSNLGQGRAGELFF.

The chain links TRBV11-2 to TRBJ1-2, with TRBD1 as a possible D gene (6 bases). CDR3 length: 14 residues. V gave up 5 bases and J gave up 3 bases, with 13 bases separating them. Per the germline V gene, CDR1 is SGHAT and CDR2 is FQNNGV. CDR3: CASSPNKGDYGYTF. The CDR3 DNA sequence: TGTGCCAGCAGCCCTAACAAGGGGGACTATGGCTACACCTTC.

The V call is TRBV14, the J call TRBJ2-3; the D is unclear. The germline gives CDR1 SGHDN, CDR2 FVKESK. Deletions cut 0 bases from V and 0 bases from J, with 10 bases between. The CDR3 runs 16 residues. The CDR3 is CASSQDRGTSTDTQYF. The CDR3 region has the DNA TGTGCCAGCAGCCAAGATCGCGGTACCAGCACAGATACGCAGTATTTT.

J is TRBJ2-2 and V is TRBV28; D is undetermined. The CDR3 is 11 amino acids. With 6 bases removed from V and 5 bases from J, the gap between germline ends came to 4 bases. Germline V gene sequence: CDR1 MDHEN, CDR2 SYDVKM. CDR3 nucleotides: TGTGCCAGCAGCCTTACCGGGGAGCTGTTTTTT. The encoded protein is CASSLTGELFF.

In nucleotides, the CDR3 is TGTGCCAGCAGCCAAGACCGACAGAGAACCAATCAGCCCCAGCATTTT. The encoded protein is CASSQDRQRTNQPQHF. The chain recombines TRBV4-2 with TRBJ1-5, with a possible D match to TRBD1 (5 bases). Trimming took 0 bases from V and 3 from J, leaving 12 bases between them. The CDR3 runs 16 residues. CDR1 is LGHNA, CDR2 YNFKEQ, per germline.